These 29 T cell receptor beta chains share one sample of origin, sequenced in a study of human T cells and chemical hapten exposure. The time point: patch test 3, about 24 weeks after DPC sensitization. Treatment of the sample: therapeutic diphenylcyclopropenone sensitization with weekly scalp DPC. One entry per CDR3 protein results from TCRdb running MiXCR on the RACE reads. Among roughly 200,000 distinct CDR3 sequences listed, around a quarter were seen once. Specimen: whole blood, collected in connection with sensitization to the hapten diphenylcyclopropenone (DPC). Receptors were obtained from a woman in her thirties or forties with alopecia areata. Some clones in this sample may be carry-over from other donors' samples.

The table lists this clonotype with a few counts. V gene TRBV28 combines with J gene TRBJ2-1; D not resolved. Trimming removed 4 bases from V and 13 bases from J, with 11 bases in between. CDR1 and CDR2 from the germline V gene are MDHEN and SYDVKM. CDR3 length: 11 amino acids. The chain's CDR3 is CASSSPSHQFF. The CDR3 DNA sequence: TGTGCCAGCAGTTCCCCTTCACACCAGTTCTTC.

The chain recombines TRBV7-2 with TRBJ1-5; no clear D. The CDR3 is 13 residues long. V was shortened by 1 base and J by 7 bases, with 8 bases between the two germline ends. Germline assignment: CDR1 SGHTA and CDR2 FQGNSA. The CDR3 coding sequence is TGTGCCAGCAGCTTAGTGCTGCAACAGCCCCAGCATTTT. Protein sequence: CASSLVLQQPQHF.

This clonotype was counted between two and nine times. The gene calls are TRBV7-2 and TRBJ2-1; D call uncertain. Trimming pared 5 bases from V and 10 bases from J, leaving 12 bases between. The CDR3 loop spans 12 amino acids. The germline gives CDR1 SGHTA, CDR2 FQGNSA. CDR3 sequence: CASSTHFTEQFF. The CDR3 DNA reads as TGTGCCAGCAGCACCCATTTTACAGAGCAGTTCTTC.

This chain uses TRBV6-5 with TRBJ2-5; 7 positions agree with TRBD1. The CDR3 covers 12 residues. Trimming removed 11 bases from V and 2 bases from J; junction bases left unmatched: 5. Germline values: CDR1 MNHEY, CDR2 SVGAGI. The CDR3 is CAARGPQETQYF. The CDR3 DNA follows: TGTGCCGCGAGGGGGCCACAAGAGACCCAGTACTTC.

This clonotype was counted between two and nine times. This rearrangement joins TRBV11-2 to TRBJ2-7; TRBD2 aligns across 7 bases. Germline V gene lookup returns CDR1 SGHAT and CDR2 FQNNGV. The CDR3 loop spans 15 amino acids. V was clipped by 0 bases and J by 8 bases; unmatched bases: 10. This chain's CDR3 is CASSLEGGRYGKQYF. CDR3 in DNA: TGTGCCAGCAGCTTAGAGGGAGGGCGCTACGGCAAGCAGTACTTC.

The chain links TRBV7-2 to TRBJ2-5, with TRBD2 matching over 11 bases. Trimming cost V 1 base and J 5 bases; bases outside gene matches: 6. This CDR3 contains 16 residues. CDR1 and CDR2 (germline): SGHTA, FQGNSA. The CDR3 nucleotides are TGTGCCAGCAGCTTAGGGGGACTAGCGGTTGTCGAGACCCAGTACTTC. This gives the protein CASSLGGLAVVETQYF.

The genes are TRBV19 and TRBJ1-5, with a weak D call TRBD1 (6 bases). This CDR3 spans 13 amino acids. The ends were cut back, 3 bases at V and 5 bases at J, with 8 bases in the middle. CDR1 is LNHDA and CDR2 is SQIVND in the germline V gene (reference sequence). CDR3 coding DNA: TGTGCCAGTAGTATGCGGGGGCATCAGCCCCAGCATTTT. It specifies CASSMRGHQPQHF.

The chain uses TRBV4-1 and TRBJ1-6, with 8 positions matching TRBD1. The CDR3 covers 14 residues. Trimming took 3 bases from V and 7 from J; bases not matched to a gene: 2. Germline V CDR1 and CDR2: MGHRA, YSYEKL. Here the CDR3 DNA reads TGCGCCAGCAGCCAGGGACAGGCAAATTCACCCCTCCACTTT. Translated: CASSQGQANSPLHF.

This clonotype occurred a few times. This sequence joins TRBV6-5 and TRBJ2-7, with D perhaps TRBD2 (5 bases). Trimming cost V 7 bases and J 3 bases, with 13 bases left between them. The length of the CDR3 is 13 residues. From germline, CDR1 is MNHEY and CDR2 SVGAGI. The CDR3 coding sequence is TGTGCCAGCACTAAACCTGGGAGCTACGAGCAGTACTTC. This codes for CASTKPGSYEQYF.

The V call is TRBV29-1, the J call TRBJ1-2; no firm D call. Germline V CDR1 and CDR2: SQVTM, ANQGSEA. The length of the CDR3 is 11 residues. The germline V and J ends were trimmed by 8 bases and 3 bases, with 10 bases remaining between them. This CDR3 reads CSLGEDYGYTF. In nucleotides, the CDR3 is TGCAGCCTTGGGGAGGACTATGGCTACACCTTC.

A few counts support this clonotype. V and J are TRBV10-3 and TRBJ2-7, with TRBD1 as a possible D gene (5 bases). The CDR3 covers 11 residues. Germline V lookup: CDR1 ENHRY, CDR2 SYGVKD. The V end lost 6 bases, the J end lost 6 bases, and 9 bases lay between the germline ends. CDR3 nucleotide sequence: TGTGCCATCAGCAACCAGGGCGAGCAGTACTTC. Residues: CAISNQGEQYF.

The J gene is TRBJ2-1, the V gene TRBV24-1; D uncertain. CDR1 and CDR2 (germline): KGHDR, SFDVKD. The CDR3 length is 14 residues. V lost 4 bases to trimming and J lost 4 bases, with 10 bases between them. This CDR3 is CATSDGAVYNEQFF. CDR3 in DNA: TGTGCCACCAGTGACGGAGCTGTATACAATGAGCAGTTCTTC.

CDR3 amino acids: CAIGGGPDRVDYEQYF. The CDR3 DNA sequence: TGTGCCATCGGGGGTGGTCCCGACCGAGTGGACTACGAGCAGTACTTC. The V gene is TRBV10-3, the J gene TRBJ2-7; either TRBD1 or TRBD2 may supply D (5 bases each). Germline loops: CDR1 ENHRY, CDR2 SYGVKD. The CDR3 spans 16 residues. Deletions cut 8 bases from V and 3 bases from J, with 23 bases between.

Written as DNA, the CDR3 is TGTGCCAGCCGCTCAGAAGGTTTTCCTTCCGAGCAGTACTTC. Translating gives CASRSEGFPSEQYF. V usage is TRBV2 and J usage is TRBJ2-7; unclear D gene. CDR3 length: 14 residues. V was trimmed by 8 bases and J by 6 bases, leaving 20 bases between them. From germline, CDR1 is SNHLY and CDR2 FYNNEI.

V is TRBV29-1 and J is TRBJ2-1; 7 bases line up with TRBD2. Germline CDR1 reads SQVTM; CDR2 reads ANQGSEA. The CDR3 has 12 residues. V shed 7 bases, J shed 10 bases, and the junction held 10 bases outside the gene matches. In DNA form, the CDR3 reads TGCAGCGGGGGACTACACAACAGAGAGCAGTTCTTC. Its protein product is CSGGLHNREQFF.

This clonotype was detected ten times or more. The chain joins TRBV29-1 to TRBJ1-1, with TRBD1 matching 8 bases. The V segment lost 4 bases and the J segment 4 bases; nucleotides outside the gene matches: 5. This CDR3 contains 13 residues. The germline gives CDR1 SQVTM, CDR2 ANQGSEA. In DNA form, the CDR3 reads TGCAGCGTTGTTCCACAGGGGGTCACTGAAGCTTTCTTT. This encodes CSVVPQGVTEAFF.

The sample holds a few counts of this clonotype. This chain uses TRBV28 with TRBJ2-7; 9 bases match TRBD2. The CDR3 totals 15 residues. Germline V gene lookup returns CDR1 MDHEN and CDR2 SYDVKM. Trimming at V came to 1 base and at J to 5 bases, leaving 6 bases not matched to a gene. CDR3 loop: CASSLSGTSIHEQYF. For the CDR3, the DNA is TGTGCCAGCAGTTTATCGGGGACTAGCATTCACGAGCAGTACTTC.

The chain couples TRBV20-1 to TRBJ2-7; no definite D call. The ends were cut back, 0 bases at V and 0 bases at J, with 12 bases in the middle. Germline CDR1 and CDR2: DFQATT and SNEGSKA (reference sequence). The CDR3 contains 15 residues. CDR3 in DNA: TGCAGTGCTAGAGATAGGGAACAGAGCTCCTACGAGCAGTACTTC. It is translated as CSARDREQSSYEQYF.

V gene TRBV20-1 combines with J gene TRBJ2-1, with 14 bases identical to TRBD2. The CDR3 sequence is 16 residues long. Looked up from germline, CDR1 is DFQATT and CDR2 is SNEGSKA (reference sequence). Trimming at V came to 6 bases and at J to 8 bases, leaving 12 bases not matched to a gene. In DNA form, the CDR3 reads TGCAGTGCCCAGACGGGACTAGCGGGAGAAGAGGATGAGCAGTTCTTC. It translates to CSAQTGLAGEEDEQFF.

The V call is TRBV6-5, the J call TRBJ2-7, with 12 positions matching TRBD1. Germline-derived CDR1 and CDR2 are MNHEY and SVGAGI. With 2 bases clipped from V and 5 bases from J, the junction kept 4 bases outside the gene matches. The CDR3 loop spans 15 amino acids. The CDR3 protein is CASSYRGQGADEQYF. The CDR3 nucleotides are TGTGCCAGCAGTTACAGGGGACAGGGGGCGGACGAGCAGTACTTC.

The chain recombines TRBV9 with TRBJ2-7, with 13 bases lining up with TRBD2. This CDR3 is built from 16 residues. Looked up from germline, CDR1 is SGDLS and CDR2 is YYNGEE. Trimming cost V 0 bases and J 5 bases; bases outside gene matches: 5. The CDR3 DNA reads TGTGCCAGCAGCGTAGGGGGGACTAGCGGGATCAACGAGCAGTACTTC. Its protein is CASSVGGTSGINEQYF. The whole variable domain, filled in from reference TRBV9 and TRBJ2-7, reads DSGVTQTPKHLITATGQRVTLRCSPRSGDLSVYWYQQSLDQGLQFLIQYYNGEERAKGNILERFSAQQFPDLHSELNLSSLELGDSALYFCASSVGGTSGINEQYFGPGTRLTVT.

The chain recombines TRBV28 with TRBJ1-1, with unresolved D. V was pared by 5 bases and J by 1 base, with 11 bases between. This CDR3 has 14 amino acids. Germline CDR1 reads MDHEN; CDR2 reads SYDVKM. CDR3 amino acids: CASSRGFANTEAFF. The CDR3 coding sequence is TGTGCCAGCAGTCGAGGATTCGCGAACACTGAAGCTTTCTTT.

The genes are TRBV6-2 or TRBV6-3 and TRBJ2-5; a weak D match, TRBD2 (6 bases). Germline V gives CDR1 MNHEY, CDR2 SVGEGT. This CDR3 contains 17 residues. Trimming shortened V by 0 bases and J by 1 base, and 15 bases separated the two germline ends. CDR3 loop: CASSYSMEAGRQETQYF. As DNA, the CDR3 is TGTGCCAGCAGTTACTCGATGGAGGCGGGGCGCCAAGAGACCCAGTACTTC.

This clonotype was seen repeatedly, ten times or more. The chain recombines TRBV28 with TRBJ2-7; TRBD2 might be the D (6 bases). CDR3 length: 12 amino acids. The V gene's germline CDR1 is MDHEN and CDR2 SYDVKM. V was shortened by 2 bases and J by 4 bases, with 6 bases between the two germline ends. CDR3 sequence (DNA): TGTGCCAGCAGTTTACGGGGGTACGAGCAGTACTTC. Translated: CASSLRGYEQYF.

The chain uses TRBV7-9 and TRBJ2-1; D may be TRBD1 (5 bases). V was trimmed by 6 bases and J by 4 bases, leaving 10 bases between them. The germline CDR1 and CDR2 sequences are SEHNR and FQNEAQ (reference sequence). The CDR3 loop spans 13 amino acids. CDR3 bases: TGTGCCAGCAGACCGGACACGTACAATGAGCAGTTCTTC. It codes for CASRPDTYNEQFF.

This clonotype appeared a few times. V gene TRBV28 combines with J gene TRBJ2-1, with 9 nucleotides matching TRBD2. V shed 5 bases, J shed 8 bases, and the junction held 13 bases outside the gene matches. Looked up from germline, CDR1 is MDHEN and CDR2 is SYDVKM. The CDR3 loop spans 16 amino acids. The CDR3: CASSGPGTSFSYEQFF. The CDR3 DNA is TGTGCCAGCAGTGGACCGGGGACTAGCTTTTCTTATGAGCAGTTCTTC.

A few counts support this clonotype. The chain couples TRBV6-1 to TRBJ2-2; no clear D. V lost 11 bases, J lost 7 bases, and 17 bases lay in between. This CDR3 is built from 13 residues. Germline-derived CDR1 and CDR2 are MNHNS and SASEGT. CDR3 region: CASPGRVGGELFF. The CDR3 DNA is TGTGCCTCCCCCGGACGGGTCGGCGGGGAGCTGTTTTTT.

This clonotype came up many times. The chain carries TRBV20-1 and TRBJ2-7, with 7 bases identical to TRBD2. Germline-derived CDR1 and CDR2 are DFQATT and SNEGSKA (reference sequence). The V and J ends lost 6 bases and 3 bases, in that order; junction bases with no gene match: 23. This CDR3 is 18 amino acids long. The CDR3 loop is CSANPSGFALPFGYEQYF. CDR3 nucleotide sequence: TGCAGTGCAAATCCTAGCGGCTTCGCCCTCCCTTTCGGCTACGAGCAGTACTTC.

The CDR3 DNA reads TGCGCCAGCAGCCAAGCGGCGCTAGGAAACTATGGCTACACCTTC. Translating gives CASSQAALGNYGYTF. The chain combines TRBV4-3 with TRBJ1-2; D remains ambiguous. There are 15 residues in the CDR3. CDR1 and CDR2 from the germline V gene are LGHNA and YSLEER. V lost 1 base and J 2 bases, leaving 11 bases between the germline ends.